This T cell receptor beta chain comes out of a study of shared clonotypes between healthy human individuals. About the research overall: For every donor, three CD4 naive, three CD4 memory, two CD8 naive and one CD8 memory plates were used. Study outcomes and limitations: Estimated richness values were generally larger in naive subsets than in memory subsets. Sharing of clonotypes among donors was expected to vary with sequencing depth.

Germline V gene data show CDR1 as MDHEN and CDR2 as SYDVKM. Trimming removed 7 bases at V and 1 base at J, with 19 bases between. The CDR3 has 16 amino acids. Researchers divided each subset's genomic DNA evenly across several immunoSEQ plates. Data came from immunoSEQ multiplex PCR; TCRdb stores just in-frame clones and leaves some out. The sample holds about 960,000 clones, less than 85% seen once. A word on this clone: What it binds is unknown.

The specimen sequenced was memory CD4+ T cells sorted from blood. The sample's subset: CD45RA-negative fraction. This rearrangement joins TRBV28 to TRBJ2-5; TRBD2 might be the D (7 bases). The TCR was taken from a young man in good health. CDR3 protein: CASTSRGRGTQETQYF. DNA of the CDR3: TGTGCCAGCACTTCACGGGGGCGGGGGACCCAAGAGACCCAGTACTTC.